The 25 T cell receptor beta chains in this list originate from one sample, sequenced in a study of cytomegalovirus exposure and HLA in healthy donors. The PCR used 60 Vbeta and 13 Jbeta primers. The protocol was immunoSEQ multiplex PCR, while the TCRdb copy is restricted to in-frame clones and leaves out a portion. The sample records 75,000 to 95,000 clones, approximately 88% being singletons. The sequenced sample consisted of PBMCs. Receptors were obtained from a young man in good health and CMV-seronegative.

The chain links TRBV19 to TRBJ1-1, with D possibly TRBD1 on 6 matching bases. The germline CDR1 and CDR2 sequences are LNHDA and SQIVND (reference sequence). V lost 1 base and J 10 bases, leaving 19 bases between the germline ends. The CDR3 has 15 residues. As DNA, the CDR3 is TGTGCCAGTAGTATAGTACCCAGGGGCGGTGAGAGAGCTTTCTTT. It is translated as CASSIVPRGGERAFF.

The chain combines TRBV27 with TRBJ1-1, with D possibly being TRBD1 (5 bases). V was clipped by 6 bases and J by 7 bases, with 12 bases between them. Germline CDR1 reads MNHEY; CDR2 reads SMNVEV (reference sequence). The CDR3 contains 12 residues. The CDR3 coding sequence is TGTGCCAGCAGAGGGGTTTATCTTGAAGCTTTCTTT. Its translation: CASRGVYLEAFF.

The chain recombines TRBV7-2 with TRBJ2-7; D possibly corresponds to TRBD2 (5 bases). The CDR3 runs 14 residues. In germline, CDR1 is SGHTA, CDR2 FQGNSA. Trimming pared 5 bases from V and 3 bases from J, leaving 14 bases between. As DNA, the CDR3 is TGTGCCAGCAGCCCCGGGGTGCGAAACTACGAGCAGTACTTC. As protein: CASSPGVRNYEQYF. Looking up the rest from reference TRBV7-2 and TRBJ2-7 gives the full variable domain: GAGVSQSPSNKVTEKGKDVELRCDPISGHTALYWYRQSLGQGLEFLIYFQGNSAPDKSGLPSDRFSAERTGGSVSTLTIQRTQQEDSAVYLCASSPGVRNYEQYFGPGTRLTVT.

The CDR3 DNA follows: TGCGCCAGCAGCTTGGACGGGAAAACTGAAGCTTTCTTT. This gives the protein CASSLDGKTEAFF. The gene calls are TRBV5-1 and TRBJ1-1; D is ambiguous. V lost 0 bases and J 5 bases, leaving 8 bases between the germline ends. This CDR3 contains 13 residues. The germline V gene has CDR1 SGHRS and CDR2 YFSETQ.

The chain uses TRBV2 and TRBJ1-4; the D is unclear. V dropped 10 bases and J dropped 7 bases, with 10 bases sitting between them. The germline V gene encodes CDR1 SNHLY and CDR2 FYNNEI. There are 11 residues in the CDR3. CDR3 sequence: CAISLSEKLFF. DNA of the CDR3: TGTGCCATAAGCCTGTCTGAAAAACTGTTTTTT. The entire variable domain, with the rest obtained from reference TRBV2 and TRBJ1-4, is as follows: EPEVTQTPSHQVTQMGQEVILRCVPISNHLYFYWYRQILGQKVEFLVSFYNNEISEKSEIFDDQFSVERPDGSNFTLKIRSTKLEDSAMYFCAISLSEKLFFGSGTQLSVL.

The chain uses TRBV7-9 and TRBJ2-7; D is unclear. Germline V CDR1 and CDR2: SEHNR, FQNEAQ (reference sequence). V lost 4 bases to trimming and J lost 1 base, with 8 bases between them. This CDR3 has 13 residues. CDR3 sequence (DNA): TGTGCCAGCAGCTCCTTTCCTTCCTACGAGCAGTACTTC. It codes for CASSSFPSYEQYF. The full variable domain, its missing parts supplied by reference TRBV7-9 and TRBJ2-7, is DTGVSQNPRHKITKRGQNVTFRCDPISEHNRLYWYRQTLGQGPEFLTYFQNEAQLEKSRLLSDRFSAERPKGSFSTLEIQRTEQGDSAMYLCASSSFPSYEQYFGPGTRLTVT.

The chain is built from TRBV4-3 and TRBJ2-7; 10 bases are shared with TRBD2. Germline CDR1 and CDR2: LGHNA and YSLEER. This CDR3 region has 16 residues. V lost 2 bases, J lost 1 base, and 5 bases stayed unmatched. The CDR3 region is CASSQNLAGVSYEQYF. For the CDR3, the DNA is TGCGCCAGCAGCCAAAACCTAGCGGGGGTTTCCTACGAGCAGTACTTC.

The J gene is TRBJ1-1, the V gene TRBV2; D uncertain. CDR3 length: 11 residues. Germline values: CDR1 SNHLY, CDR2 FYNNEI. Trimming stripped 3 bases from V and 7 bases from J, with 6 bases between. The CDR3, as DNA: TGTGCCAGCAGTGATTTGTATGAAGCTTTCTTT. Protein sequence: CASSDLYEAFF.

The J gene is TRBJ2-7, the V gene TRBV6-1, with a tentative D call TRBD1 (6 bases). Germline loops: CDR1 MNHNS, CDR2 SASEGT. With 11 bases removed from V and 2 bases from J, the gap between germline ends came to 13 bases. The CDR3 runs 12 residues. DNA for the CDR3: TGTGCCGCATGGACAGCCCCCTACGAGCAGTACTTC. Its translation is CAAWTAPYEQYF.

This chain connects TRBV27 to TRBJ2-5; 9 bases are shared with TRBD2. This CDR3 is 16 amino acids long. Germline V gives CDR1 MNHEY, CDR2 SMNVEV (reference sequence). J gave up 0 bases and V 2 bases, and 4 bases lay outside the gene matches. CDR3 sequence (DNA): TGTGCCAGCAGTTTAGGGGCGGGAGGGTACCAAGAGACCCAGTACTTC. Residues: CASSLGAGGYQETQYF.

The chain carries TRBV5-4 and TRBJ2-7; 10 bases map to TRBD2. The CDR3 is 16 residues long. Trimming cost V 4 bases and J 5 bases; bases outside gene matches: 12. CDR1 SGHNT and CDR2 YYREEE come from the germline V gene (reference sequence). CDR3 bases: TGTGCCAGCAGCCGAAACCGGGCTAGCGGGAGCAACGAGCAGTACTTC. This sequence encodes CASSRNRASGSNEQYF.

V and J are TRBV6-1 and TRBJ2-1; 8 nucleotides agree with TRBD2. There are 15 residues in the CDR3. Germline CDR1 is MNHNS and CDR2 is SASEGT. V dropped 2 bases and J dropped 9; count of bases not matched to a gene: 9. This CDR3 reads CASSESSGPIFEQFF. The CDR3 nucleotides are TGTGCCAGCAGTGAATCTAGCGGGCCTATTTTTGAGCAGTTCTTC.

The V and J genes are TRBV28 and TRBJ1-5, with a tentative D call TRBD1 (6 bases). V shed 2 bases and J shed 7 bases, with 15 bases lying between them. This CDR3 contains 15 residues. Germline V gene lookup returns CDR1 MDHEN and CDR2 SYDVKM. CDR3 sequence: CASSLRGGAGQPQHF. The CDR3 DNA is TGTGCCAGCAGTTTACGTGGGGGCGCCGGGCAGCCCCAGCATTTT. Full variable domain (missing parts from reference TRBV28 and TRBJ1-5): DVKVTQSSRYLVKRTGEKVFLECVQDMDHENMFWYRQDPGLGLRLIYFSYDVKMKEKGDIPEGYSVSREKKERFSLILESASTNQTSMYLCASSLRGGAGQPQHFGDGTRLSIL.

CDR3 residues: CAWTFGGVNTGELFF. CDR3 sequence (DNA): TGTGCCTGGACCTTTGGCGGAGTGAACACCGGGGAGCTGTTTTTT. This sequence joins TRBV30 and TRBJ2-2; D is unresolved. With 4 bases removed from V and 1 base from J, the gap between germline ends came to 13 bases. Per germline, CDR1 GTSNPN and CDR2 SVGIG (reference sequence). This CDR3 spans 15 amino acids.

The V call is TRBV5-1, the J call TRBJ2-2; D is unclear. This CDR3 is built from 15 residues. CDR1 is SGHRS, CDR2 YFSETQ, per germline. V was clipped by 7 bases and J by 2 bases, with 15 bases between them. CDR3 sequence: CASYVGEDNTGELFF. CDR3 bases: TGCGCCAGCTACGTAGGAGAAGACAACACCGGGGAGCTGTTTTTT.

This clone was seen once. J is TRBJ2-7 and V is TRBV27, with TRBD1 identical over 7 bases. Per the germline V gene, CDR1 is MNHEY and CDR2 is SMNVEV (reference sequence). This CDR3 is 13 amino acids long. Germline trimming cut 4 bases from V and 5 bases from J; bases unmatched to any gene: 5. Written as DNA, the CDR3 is TGTGCCAGCAGTTCGGGACAGTTGAACGAGCAGTACTTC. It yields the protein CASSSGQLNEQYF.

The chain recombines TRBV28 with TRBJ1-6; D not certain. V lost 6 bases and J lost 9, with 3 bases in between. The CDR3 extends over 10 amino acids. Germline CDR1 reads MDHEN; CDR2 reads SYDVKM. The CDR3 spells CASSGSPLHF. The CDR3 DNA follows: TGTGCCAGCAGCGGTTCACCCCTCCACTTT. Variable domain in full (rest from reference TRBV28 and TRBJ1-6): DVKVTQSSRYLVKRTGEKVFLECVQDMDHENMFWYRQDPGLGLRLIYFSYDVKMKEKGDIPEGYSVSREKKERFSLILESASTNQTSMYLCASSGSPLHFGNGTRLTVT.

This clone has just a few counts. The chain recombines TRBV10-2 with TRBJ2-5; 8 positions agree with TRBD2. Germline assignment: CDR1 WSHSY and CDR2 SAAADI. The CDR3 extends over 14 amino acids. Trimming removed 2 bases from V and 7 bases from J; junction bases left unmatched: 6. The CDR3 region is CASSEVGTSGTQYF. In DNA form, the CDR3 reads TGCGCCAGCAGTGAGGTCGGGACTAGTGGGACCCAGTACTTC.

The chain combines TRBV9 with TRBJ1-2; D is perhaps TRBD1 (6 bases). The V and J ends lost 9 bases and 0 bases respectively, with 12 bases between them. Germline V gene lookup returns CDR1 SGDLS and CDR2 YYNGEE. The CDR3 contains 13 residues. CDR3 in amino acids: CATTGTTNYGYTF. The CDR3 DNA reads TGTGCCACCACAGGGACCACTAACTATGGCTACACCTTC.

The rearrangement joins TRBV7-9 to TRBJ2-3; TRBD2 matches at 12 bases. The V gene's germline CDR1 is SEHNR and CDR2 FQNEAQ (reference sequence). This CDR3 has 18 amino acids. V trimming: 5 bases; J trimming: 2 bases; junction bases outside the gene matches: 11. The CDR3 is CASSQTNRLAGVTDTQYF. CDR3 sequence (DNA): TGTGCCAGCAGCCAAACCAATCGACTAGCGGGAGTCACAGATACGCAGTATTTT. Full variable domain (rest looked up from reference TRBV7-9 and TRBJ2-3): DTGVSQNPRHKITKRGQNVTFRCDPISEHNRLYWYRQTLGQGPEFLTYFQNEAQLEKSRLLSDRFSAERPKGSFSTLEIQRTEQGDSAMYLCASSQTNRLAGVTDTQYFGPGTRLTVL.

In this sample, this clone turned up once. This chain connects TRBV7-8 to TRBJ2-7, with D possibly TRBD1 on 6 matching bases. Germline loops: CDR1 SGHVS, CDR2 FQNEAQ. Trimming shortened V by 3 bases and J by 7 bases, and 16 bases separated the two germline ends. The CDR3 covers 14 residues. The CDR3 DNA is TGTGCCAGCAGCTTGGGGACACCCGTTGGGGAGCAGTACTTC. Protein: CASSLGTPVGEQYF.

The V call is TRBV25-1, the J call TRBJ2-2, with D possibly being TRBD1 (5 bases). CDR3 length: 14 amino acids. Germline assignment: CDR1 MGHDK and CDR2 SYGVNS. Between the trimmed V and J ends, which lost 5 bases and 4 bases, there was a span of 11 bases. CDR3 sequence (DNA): TGTGCCAGCAGTAGATTAGGGGCCACCGGGGAGCTGTTTTTT. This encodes CASSRLGATGELFF.

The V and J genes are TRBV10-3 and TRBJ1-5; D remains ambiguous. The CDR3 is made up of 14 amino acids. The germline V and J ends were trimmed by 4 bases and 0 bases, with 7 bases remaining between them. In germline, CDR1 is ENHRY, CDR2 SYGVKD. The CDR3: CAISVEHSNQPQHF. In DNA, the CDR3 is TGTGCCATCAGTGTCGAACATAGCAATCAGCCCCAGCATTTT.

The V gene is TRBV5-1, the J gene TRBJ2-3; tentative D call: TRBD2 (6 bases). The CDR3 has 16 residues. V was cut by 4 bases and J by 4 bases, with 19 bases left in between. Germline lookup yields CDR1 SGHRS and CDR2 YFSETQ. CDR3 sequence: CASSLSVGGGADTQYF. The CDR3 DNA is TGCGCCAGCAGCCTATCGGTGGGCGGAGGGGCAGATACGCAGTATTTT.

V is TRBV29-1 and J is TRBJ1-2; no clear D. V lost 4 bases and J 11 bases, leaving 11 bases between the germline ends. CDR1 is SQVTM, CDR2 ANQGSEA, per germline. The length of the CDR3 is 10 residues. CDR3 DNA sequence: TGCAGCGTTGGCGCCCAATTTTACACCTTC. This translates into CSVGAQFYTF.